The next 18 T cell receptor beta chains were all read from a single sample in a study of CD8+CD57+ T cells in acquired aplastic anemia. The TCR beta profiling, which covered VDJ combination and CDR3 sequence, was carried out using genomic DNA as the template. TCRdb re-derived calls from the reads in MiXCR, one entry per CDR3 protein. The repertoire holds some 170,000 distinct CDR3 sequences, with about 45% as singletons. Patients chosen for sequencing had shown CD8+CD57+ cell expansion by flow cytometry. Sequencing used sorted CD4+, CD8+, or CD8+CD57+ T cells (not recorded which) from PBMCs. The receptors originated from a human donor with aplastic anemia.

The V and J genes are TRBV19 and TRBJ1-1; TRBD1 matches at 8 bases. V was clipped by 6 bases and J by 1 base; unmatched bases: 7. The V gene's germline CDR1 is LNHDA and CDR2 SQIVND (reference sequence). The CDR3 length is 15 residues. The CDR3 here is CASSASTGANTEAFF. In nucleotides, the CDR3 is TGTGCCAGTAGCGCCTCGACAGGGGCGAACACTGAAGCTTTCTTT. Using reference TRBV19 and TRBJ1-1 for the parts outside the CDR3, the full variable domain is DGGITQSPKYLFRKEGQNVTLSCEQNLNHDAMYWYRQDPGQGLRLIYYSQIVNDFQKGDIAEGYSVSREKKESFPLTVTSAQKNPTAFYLCASSASTGANTEAFFGQGTRLTVV.

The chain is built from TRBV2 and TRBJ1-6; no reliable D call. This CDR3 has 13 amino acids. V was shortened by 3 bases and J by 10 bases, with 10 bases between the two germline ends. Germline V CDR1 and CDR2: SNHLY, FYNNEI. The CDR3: CASSEREGSPLHF. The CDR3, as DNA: TGTGCCAGCAGTGAGAGGGAGGGCTCACCCCTCCACTTT.

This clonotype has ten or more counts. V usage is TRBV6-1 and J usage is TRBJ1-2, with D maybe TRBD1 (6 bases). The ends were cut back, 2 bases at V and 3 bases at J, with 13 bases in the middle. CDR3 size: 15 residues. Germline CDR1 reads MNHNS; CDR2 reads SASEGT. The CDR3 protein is CASSEPDRRHYGYTF. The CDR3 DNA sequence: TGTGCCAGCAGTGAACCCGACAGGCGTCACTATGGCTACACCTTC.

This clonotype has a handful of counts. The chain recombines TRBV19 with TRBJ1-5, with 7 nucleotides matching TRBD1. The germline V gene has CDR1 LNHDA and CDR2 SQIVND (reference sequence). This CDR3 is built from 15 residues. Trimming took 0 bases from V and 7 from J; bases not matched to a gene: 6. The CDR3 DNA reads TGTGCCAGTAGTATAGAGACAGGGTTGTGGCAGCCCCAGCATTTT. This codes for CASSIETGLWQPQHF. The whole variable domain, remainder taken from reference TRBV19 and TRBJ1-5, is DGGITQSPKYLFRKEGQNVTLSCEQNLNHDAMYWYRQDPGQGLRLIYYSQIVNDFQKGDIAEGYSVSREKKESFPLTVTSAQKNPTAFYLCASSIETGLWQPQHFGDGTRLSIL.

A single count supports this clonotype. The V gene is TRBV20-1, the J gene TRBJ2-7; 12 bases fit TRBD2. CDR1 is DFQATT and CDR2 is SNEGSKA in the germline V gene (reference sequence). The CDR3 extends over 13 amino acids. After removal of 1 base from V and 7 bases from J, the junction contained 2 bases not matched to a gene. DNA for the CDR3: TGCAGTGCTAGAGGGGGGACTAGCGGGGAGCAGTACTTC. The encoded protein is CSARGGTSGEQYF.

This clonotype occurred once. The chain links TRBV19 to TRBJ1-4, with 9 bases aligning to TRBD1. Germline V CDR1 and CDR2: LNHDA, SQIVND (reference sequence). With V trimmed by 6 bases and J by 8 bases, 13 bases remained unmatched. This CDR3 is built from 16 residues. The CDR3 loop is CASSPRGGTGKEKLFF. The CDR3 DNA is TGTGCCAGTAGCCCTCGAGGTGGGACAGGGAAAGAAAAACTGTTTTTT.

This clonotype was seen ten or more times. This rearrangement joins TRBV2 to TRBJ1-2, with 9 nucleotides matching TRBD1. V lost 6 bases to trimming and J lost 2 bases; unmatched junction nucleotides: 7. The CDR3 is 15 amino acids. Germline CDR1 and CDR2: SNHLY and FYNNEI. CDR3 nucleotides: TGTGCCAGCAGGGGGGAACAGGGGGCCAACTATGGCTACACCTTC. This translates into CASRGEQGANYGYTF. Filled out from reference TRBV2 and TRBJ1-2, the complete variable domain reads EPEVTQTPSHQVTQMGQEVILRCVPISNHLYFYWYRQILGQKVEFLVSFYNNEISEKSEIFDDQFSVERPDGSNFTLKIRSTKLEDSAMYFCASRGEQGANYGYTFGSGTRLTVV.

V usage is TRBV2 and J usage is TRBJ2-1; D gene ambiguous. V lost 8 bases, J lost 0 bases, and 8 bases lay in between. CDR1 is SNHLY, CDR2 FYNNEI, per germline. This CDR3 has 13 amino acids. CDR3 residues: CASLASSYNEQFF. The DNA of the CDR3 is TGTGCCAGCCTGGCGAGCTCCTACAATGAGCAGTTCTTC.

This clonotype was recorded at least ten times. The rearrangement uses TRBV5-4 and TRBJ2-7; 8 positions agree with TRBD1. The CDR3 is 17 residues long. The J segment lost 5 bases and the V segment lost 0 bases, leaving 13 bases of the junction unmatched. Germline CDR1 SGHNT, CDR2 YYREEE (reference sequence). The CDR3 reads CASSLGGTDRAVNEQYF. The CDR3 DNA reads TGTGCCAGCAGCTTGGGGGGGACGGACAGGGCCGTCAACGAGCAGTACTTC.

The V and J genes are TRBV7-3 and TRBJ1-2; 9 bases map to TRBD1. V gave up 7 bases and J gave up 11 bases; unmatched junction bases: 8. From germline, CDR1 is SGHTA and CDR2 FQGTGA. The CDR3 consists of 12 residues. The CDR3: CASIRDRVGYTF. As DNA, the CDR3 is TGTGCCAGCATTAGGGACAGGGTGGGATACACCTTC.

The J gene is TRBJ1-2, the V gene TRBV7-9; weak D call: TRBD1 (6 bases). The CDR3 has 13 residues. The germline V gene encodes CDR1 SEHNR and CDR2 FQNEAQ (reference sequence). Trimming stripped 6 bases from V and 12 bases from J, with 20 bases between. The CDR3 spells CASRPRGPTGNTF. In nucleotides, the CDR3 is TGTGCCAGCAGACCCCGGGGGCCGACGGGAAACACCTTC.

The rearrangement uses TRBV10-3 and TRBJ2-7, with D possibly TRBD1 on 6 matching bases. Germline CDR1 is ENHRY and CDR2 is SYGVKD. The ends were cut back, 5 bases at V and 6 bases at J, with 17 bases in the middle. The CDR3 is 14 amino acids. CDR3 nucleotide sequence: TGTGCCATCAGTCCGACGACAGGATTCGGCGAGCAGTACTTC. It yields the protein CAISPTTGFGEQYF.

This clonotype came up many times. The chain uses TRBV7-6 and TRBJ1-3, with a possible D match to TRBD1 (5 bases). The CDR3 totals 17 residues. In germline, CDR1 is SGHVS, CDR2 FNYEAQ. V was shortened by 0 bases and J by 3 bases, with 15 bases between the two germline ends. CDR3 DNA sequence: TGTGCCAGCAGCTTAGCCCCGCACAGGCTTGGTGGAAACACCATATATTTT. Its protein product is CASSLAPHRLGGNTIYF.

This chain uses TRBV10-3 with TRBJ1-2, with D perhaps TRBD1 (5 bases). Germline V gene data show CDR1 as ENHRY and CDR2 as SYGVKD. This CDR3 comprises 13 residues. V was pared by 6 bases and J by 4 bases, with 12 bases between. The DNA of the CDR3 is TGTGCCATCAGAGGTTGGGGGGGCTATGGCTACACCTTC. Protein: CAIRGWGGYGYTF.

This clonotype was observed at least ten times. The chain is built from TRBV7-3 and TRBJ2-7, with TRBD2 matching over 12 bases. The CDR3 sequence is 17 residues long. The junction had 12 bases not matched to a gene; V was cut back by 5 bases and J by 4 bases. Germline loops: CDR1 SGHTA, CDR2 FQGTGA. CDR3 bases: TGTGCCAGCAGCCGACCGGACCTGACTAGCGGGGGATACGAGCAGTACTTC. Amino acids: CASSRPDLTSGGYEQYF.

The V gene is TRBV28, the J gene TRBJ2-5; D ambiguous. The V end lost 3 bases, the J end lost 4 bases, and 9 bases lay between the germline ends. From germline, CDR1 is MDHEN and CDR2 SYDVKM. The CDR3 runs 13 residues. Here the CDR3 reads CASSFKWRETQYF. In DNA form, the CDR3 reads TGTGCCAGCAGTTTCAAGTGGCGAGAGACCCAGTACTTC.

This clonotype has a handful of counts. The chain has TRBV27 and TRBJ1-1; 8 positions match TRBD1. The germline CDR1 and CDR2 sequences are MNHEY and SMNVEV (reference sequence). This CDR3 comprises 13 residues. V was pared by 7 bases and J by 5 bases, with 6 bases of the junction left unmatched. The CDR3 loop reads CASKITGGTEAFF. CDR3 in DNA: TGTGCCAGCAAAATCACAGGGGGGACTGAAGCTTTCTTT.

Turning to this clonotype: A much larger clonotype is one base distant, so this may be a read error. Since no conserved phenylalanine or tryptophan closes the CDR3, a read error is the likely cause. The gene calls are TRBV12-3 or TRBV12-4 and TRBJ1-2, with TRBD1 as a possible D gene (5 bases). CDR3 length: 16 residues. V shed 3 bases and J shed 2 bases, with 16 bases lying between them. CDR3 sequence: CASSFGRGSLNYGYTL. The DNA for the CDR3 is TGTGCCAGCAGTTTTGGGAGGGGCAGTCTGAACTATGGCTACACCCTC.